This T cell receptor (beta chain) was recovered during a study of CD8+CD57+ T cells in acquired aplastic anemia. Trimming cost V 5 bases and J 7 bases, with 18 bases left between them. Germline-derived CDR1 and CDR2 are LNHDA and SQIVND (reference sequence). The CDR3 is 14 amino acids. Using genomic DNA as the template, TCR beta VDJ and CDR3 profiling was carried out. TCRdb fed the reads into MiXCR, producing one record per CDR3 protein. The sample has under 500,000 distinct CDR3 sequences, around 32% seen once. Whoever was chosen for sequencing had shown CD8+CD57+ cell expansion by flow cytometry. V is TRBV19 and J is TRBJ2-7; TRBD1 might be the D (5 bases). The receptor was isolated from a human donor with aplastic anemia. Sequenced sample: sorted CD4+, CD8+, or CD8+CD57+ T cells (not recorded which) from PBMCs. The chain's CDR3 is CASSSSWGSHEQYF. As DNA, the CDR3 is TGTGCCAGTAGTTCGAGCTGGGGCTCCCATGAGCAGTACTTC.